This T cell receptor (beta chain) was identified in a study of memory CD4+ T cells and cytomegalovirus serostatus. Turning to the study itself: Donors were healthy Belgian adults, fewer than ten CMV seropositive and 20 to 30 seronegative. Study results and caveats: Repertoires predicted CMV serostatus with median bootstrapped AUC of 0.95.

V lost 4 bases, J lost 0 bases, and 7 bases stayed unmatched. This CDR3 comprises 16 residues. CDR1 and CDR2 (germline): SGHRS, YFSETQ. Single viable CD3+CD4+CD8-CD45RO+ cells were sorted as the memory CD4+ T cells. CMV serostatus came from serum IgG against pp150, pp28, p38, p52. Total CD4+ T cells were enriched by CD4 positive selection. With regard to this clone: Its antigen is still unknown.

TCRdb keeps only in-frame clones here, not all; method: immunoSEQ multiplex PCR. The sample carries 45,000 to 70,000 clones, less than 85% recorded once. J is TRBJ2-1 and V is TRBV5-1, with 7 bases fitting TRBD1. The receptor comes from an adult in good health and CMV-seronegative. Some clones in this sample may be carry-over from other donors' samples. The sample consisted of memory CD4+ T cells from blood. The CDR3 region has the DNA TGCGCCAGCAGCGGGACACAGGGGCTCTCCTACAATGAGCAGTTCTTC. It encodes CASSGTQGLSYNEQFF.